This TCR beta chain came from a study of T-cell reconstitution after alpha-beta-depleted transplantation in children. At least ten counts were recorded for this clonotype. The CDR3 totals 15 residues. V gave up 5 bases and J gave up 1 base, with 15 bases separating them. Molecular barcoding with unique molecular identifiers was used for the TCRbeta library. TCRdb used MiXCR to reprocess the PCR reads, holding one entry per CDR3 protein. The sample contains 200,000 to 250,000 distinct CDR3 sequences, roughly a tenth of which appear only once. Sequenced material: PBMCs, taken before TCRalphabeta/CD19-depleted stem cell transplant. The chain links TRBV12-3 or TRBV12-4 to TRBJ2-7; D is perhaps TRBD1 or TRBD2 (5 bases each). The TCR comes from a child under two years old with acute myeloid leukemia, due to receive a stem cell transplant. The CDR3 nucleotides read TGTGCCAGCAGTCTGCAAACAGGACTGTCCTACGAGCAGTACTTC. It encodes CASSLQTGLSYEQYF.